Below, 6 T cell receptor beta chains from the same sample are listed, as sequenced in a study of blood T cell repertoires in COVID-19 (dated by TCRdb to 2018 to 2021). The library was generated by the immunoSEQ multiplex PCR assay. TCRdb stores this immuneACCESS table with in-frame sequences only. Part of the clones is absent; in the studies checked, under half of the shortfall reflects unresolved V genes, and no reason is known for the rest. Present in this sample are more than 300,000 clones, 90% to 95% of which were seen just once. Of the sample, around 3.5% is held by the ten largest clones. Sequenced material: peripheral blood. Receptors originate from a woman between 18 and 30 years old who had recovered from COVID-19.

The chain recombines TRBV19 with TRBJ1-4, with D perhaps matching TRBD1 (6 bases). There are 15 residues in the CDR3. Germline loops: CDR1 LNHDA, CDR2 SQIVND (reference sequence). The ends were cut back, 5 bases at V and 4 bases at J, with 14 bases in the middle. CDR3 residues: CASSPGGQLNEKLFF. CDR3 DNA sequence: TGTGCCAGTAGTCCTGGTGGACAGCTTAATGAAAAACTGTTTTTT.

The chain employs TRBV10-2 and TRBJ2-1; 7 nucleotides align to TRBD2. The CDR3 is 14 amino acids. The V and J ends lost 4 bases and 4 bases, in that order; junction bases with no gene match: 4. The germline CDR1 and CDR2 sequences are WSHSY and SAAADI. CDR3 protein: CASSASGPYNEQFF. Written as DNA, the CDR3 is TGCGCCAGCAGTGCTAGCGGCCCATACAATGAGCAGTTCTTC.

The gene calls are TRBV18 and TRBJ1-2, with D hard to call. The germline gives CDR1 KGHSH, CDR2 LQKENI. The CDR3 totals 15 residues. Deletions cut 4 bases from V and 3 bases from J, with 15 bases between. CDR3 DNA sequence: TGTGCCAGCTCACTCACCATACGGTCTGACTATGGCTACACCTTC. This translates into CASSLTIRSDYGYTF.

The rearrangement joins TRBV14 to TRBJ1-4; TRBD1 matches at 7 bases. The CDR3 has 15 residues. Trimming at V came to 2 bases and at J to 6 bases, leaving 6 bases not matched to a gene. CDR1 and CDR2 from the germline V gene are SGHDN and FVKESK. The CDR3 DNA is TGTGCCAGCAGCCAACGGACAGGCCGCGATGAAAAACTGTTTTTT. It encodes CASSQRTGRDEKLFF.

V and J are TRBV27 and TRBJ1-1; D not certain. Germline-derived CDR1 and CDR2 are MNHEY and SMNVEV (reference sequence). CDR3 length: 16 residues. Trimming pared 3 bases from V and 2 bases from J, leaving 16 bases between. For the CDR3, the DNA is TGTGCCAGCAGTTTGTTGAGGGCCCTAGGAAACACTGAAGCTTTCTTT. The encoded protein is CASSLLRALGNTEAFF.

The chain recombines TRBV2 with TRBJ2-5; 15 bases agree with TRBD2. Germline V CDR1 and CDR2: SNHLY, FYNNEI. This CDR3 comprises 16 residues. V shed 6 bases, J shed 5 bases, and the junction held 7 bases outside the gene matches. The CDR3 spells CASRGTSGRLRETQYF. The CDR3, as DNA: TGTGCCAGCAGGGGGACTAGCGGGAGGCTTCGGGAGACCCAGTACTTC.